This T cell receptor beta chain was observed in a study of a mutant IDH1 vaccine in newly diagnosed glioma (dated by TCRdb to the early 2020s). A note on the overall study: Vaccination began 4-6 weeks after radiotherapy alone, or alongside temozolomide cycles in the chemotherapy-containing groups. Of the approximately 30 treated patients, about 62% were male and approximately 38% were female, and a mean age of 40.4 years was recorded. Before enrollment, most patients had been given radiochemotherapy with temozolomide as standard therapy, while the rest had received either radiotherapy alone or temozolomide alone. The week-35 safety follow-up was designated visit V12, and the week-47 end of study was designated visit V13. Six visits were used for peripheral blood collection: V03 (baseline), V05, V07, V10, V12 and V13. For exploratory analyses, longitudinal TCRB deep sequencing was carried out in under 30 treated patients wherever samples were available.

Receptor libraries were prepared by the immunoSEQ multiplex PCR assay. Rearranged TCR beta chain sequences were amplified with the hsTCRB Kit following the manufacturer's protocol. TCRB libraries were sequenced on an Illumina MiSeq. On the study's bioinformatics: The kit vendor's proprietary platform handled demultiplexing, trimming and gene mapping. TCRdb's version of the immuneACCESS table is confined to in-frame rearrangements and falls short of the full clone set. An unresolved V gene accounts for under half of the shortfall where checked; the remainder is of unknown origin. Clone size and the V and J calls come from that table; the DNA yielded D and trimming. Recorded for this sample are some 48,000 clones; 65% to 85% of them occurred a single time. More than 6.5% of the sample belongs to the ten largest clones. Interpreted using the paper, the time point label stands for: week 35, safety follow-up. Every vaccine dose consisted of 300 ug of a 20-mer mutant IDH1 peptide in Montanide, administered subcutaneously together with topical imiquimod. Across visits V03 through V10, patients got a total of eight vaccinations, given in weeks 1, 3, 5, 7, 11, 15, 19 and 23. Donors had newly diagnosed WHO grade 3 or 4 IDH1-mutant astrocytomas with loss of nuclear ATRX. The samples were drawn from NOA16, a multicentre, single-arm, open-label phase I trial in Germany that tested a mutant IDH1 peptide vaccine in humans for the first time. Genomic DNA for TCRB sequencing was extracted from EDTA blood using the DNeasy Blood and Tissue Kit.

The paper's findings and limits, for the study overall: The authors noted that analyses of patient blood samples could not be reproduced because of sample limitations. Immune responses induced by the vaccine were seen in roughly 95% of patients across multiple MHC alleles. Changes in the top peripheral T cell clonotypes picked up by TCRB sequencing did not appear to be linked to pseudoprogression. PBMC samples for TCRB deep sequencing were selected based on availability.

From the germline V gene (reference sequence), CDR1 is LNHNV and CDR2 is YYDKDF. V was cut back by 0 bases and J by 6 bases, leaving a gap of 14 bases between them. The CDR3 holds 15 amino acids from the cysteine to the phenylalanine. Only CDR3 DNA remains: 45 bases, in frame from the first base. Comment on this clone: Its antigen remains unidentified. Base qualities are missing; no much larger clone stands one base away.

This sample comprised PBMCs, obtained from a glioma patient whose treatment included an IDH1 peptide vaccine. The V and J segments used are TRBV15 and TRBJ1-2; TRBD1 might be the D gene, on 5 matching bases. The clonotype comes from a man aged 35-49 years with glioma. The encoded CDR3 is CATSRDGRGSDGYTF. The DNA reads as follows: TGTGCCACCAGCAGAGATGGGAGGGGATCTGATGGCTACACCTTC.